This T cell receptor (beta chain) was captured in a study of glioma-infiltrating T cells. This clonotype was detected many times. Its antigen is currently unknown. Germline V gives CDR1 MNHEY, CDR2 SMNVEV (reference sequence). V shed 2 bases and J 5 bases; nucleotides not matched to a gene: 7. There are 15 residues in the CDR3. TCR alpha and beta CDR3 regions were amplified from RNA using iRepertoire nested multiplex PCR. One-step reverse transcription and amplification started from roughly 100-400 ng of tissue mRNA or PBMC total RNA. MiXCR, applied by TCRdb to the multiplex PCR reads, yields one record per CDR3 protein. There are over 130,000 distinct CDR3 sequences in the sample; more than 35% occur only once, and about 18% lies in the top ten. Findings and limits, study-wide: CDR3 overlap between tissue and blood was very small. Above-expected tissue-blood divergence occurred in all gliomas, most in low-grade ones.

Sequencing was carried out using glioma tissue, nonneoplastic brain tissue, or PBMCs (not recorded which). This chain uses TRBV27 with TRBJ1-1; TRBD1 aligns across 8 bases. The TCR comes from a human donor with low-grade glioma or glioblastoma, undergoing nonglioma brain surgery, or in good health (not recorded which). This CDR3 reads CASSLQGAGGTEAFF. The CDR3 DNA is TGTGCCAGCAGTTTACAGGGGGCTGGAGGGACTGAAGCTTTCTTT.